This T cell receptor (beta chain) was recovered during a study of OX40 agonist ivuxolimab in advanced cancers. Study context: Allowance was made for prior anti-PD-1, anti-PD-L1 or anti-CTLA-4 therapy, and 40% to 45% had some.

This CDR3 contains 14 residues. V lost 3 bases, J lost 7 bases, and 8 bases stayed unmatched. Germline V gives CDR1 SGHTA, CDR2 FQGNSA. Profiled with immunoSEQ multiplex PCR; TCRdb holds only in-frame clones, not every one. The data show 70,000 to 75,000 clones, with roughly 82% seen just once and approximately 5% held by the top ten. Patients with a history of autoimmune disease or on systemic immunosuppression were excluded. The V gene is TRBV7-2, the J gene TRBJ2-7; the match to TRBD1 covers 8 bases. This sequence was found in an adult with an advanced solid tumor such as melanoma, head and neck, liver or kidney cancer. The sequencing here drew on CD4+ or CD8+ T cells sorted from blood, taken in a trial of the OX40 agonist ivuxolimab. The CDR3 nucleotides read TGTGCCAGCAGCTTCAGACAGGGGATGAGGGAGCAGTACTTC. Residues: CASSFRQGMREQYF.